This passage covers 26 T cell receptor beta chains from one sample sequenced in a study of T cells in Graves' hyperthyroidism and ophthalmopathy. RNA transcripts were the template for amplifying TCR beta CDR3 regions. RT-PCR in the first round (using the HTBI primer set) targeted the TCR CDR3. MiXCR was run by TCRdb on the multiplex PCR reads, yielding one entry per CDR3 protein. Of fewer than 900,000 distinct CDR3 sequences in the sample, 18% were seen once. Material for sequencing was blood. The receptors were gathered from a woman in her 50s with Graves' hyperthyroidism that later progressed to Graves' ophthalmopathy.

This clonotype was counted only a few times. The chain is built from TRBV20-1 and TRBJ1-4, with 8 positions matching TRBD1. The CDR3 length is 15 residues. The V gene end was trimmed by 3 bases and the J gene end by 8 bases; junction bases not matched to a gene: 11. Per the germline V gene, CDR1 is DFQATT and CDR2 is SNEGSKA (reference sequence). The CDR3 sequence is CSASPRPGGAEKLFF. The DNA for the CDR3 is TGCAGTGCTAGCCCTCGCCCAGGGGGCGCCGAAAAACTGTTTTTT.

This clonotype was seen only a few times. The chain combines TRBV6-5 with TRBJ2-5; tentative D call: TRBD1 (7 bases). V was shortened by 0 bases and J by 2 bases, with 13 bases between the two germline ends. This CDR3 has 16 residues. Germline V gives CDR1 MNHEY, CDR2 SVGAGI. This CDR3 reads CASSYSSGGRQETQYF. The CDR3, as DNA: TGTGCCAGCAGTTACTCTTCAGGGGGGCGTCAAGAGACCCAGTACTTC.

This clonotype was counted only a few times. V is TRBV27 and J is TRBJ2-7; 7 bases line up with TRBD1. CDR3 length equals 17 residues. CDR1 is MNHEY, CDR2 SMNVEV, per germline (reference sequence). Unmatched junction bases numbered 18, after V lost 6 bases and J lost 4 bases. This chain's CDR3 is CASRFSGGKSLQYEQYF. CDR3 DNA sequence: TGTGCCAGCAGATTCTCAGGGGGAAAGAGTCTTCAGTACGAGCAGTACTTC.

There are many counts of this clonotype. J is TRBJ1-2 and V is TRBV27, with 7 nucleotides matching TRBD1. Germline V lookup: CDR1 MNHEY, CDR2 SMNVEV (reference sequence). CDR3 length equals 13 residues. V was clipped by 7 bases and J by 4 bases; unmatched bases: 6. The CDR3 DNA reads TGTGCCAGCACCCAGGACAGGTTCTATGGCTACACCTTC. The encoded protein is CASTQDRFYGYTF.

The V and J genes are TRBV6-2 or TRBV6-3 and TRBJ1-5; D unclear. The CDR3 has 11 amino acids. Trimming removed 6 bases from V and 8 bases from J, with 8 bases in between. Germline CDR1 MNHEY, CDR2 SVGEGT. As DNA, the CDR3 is TGTGCCAGCAGACAATCAGAGCCCCAGCATTTT. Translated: CASRQSEPQHF.

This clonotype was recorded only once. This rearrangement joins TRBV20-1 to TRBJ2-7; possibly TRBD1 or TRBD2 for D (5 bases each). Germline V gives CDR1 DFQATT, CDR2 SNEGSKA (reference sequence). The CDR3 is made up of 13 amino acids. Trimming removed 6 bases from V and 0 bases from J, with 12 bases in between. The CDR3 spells CSAQGDSSYEQYF. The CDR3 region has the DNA TGCAGTGCCCAGGGAGACAGCTCCTACGAGCAGTACTTC.

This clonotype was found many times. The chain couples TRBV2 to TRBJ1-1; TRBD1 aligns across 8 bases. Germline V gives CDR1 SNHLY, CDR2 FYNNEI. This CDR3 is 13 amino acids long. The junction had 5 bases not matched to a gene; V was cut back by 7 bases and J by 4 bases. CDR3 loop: CASTGQGVTEAFF. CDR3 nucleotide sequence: TGTGCCAGCACTGGACAGGGTGTCACTGAAGCTTTCTTT.

The CDR3 loop is CASSPGGAVDIQYF. The CDR3 bases are TGTGCCAGCTCACCAGGGGGGGCGGTTGACATTCAGTACTTC. J is TRBJ2-4 and V is TRBV18; tentative D call: TRBD2 (7 bases). The V gene's germline CDR1 is KGHSH and CDR2 LQKENI. This CDR3 spans 14 amino acids. The V and J ends lost 2 bases and 8 bases respectively, with 13 bases between them.

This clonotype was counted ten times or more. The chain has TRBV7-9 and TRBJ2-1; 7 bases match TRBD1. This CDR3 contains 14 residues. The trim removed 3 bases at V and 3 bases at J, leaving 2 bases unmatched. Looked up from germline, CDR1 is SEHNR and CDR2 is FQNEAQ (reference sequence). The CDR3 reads CASSLQGVYNEQFF. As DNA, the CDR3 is TGTGCCAGCAGCTTGCAGGGGGTCTACAATGAGCAGTTCTTC.

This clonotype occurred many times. CDR3 in DNA: TGTGCCAGCAGCCAAGATAGTTGGTTCGTGAAGACCCAGTACTTC. It is translated as CASSQDSWFVKTQYF. The V call is TRBV3-1, the J call TRBJ2-5; no clear D gene. This CDR3 spans 15 amino acids. V lost 0 bases and J lost 6, with 14 bases in between. Looked up from germline, CDR1 is LGHDT and CDR2 is YNNKEL (reference sequence).

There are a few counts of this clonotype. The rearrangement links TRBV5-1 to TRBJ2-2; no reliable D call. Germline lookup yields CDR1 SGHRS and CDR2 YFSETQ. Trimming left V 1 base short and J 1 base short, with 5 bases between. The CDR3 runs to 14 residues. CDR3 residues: CASSLLENTGELFF. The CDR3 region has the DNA TGCGCCAGCAGCTTGTTAGAGAACACCGGGGAGCTGTTTTTT.

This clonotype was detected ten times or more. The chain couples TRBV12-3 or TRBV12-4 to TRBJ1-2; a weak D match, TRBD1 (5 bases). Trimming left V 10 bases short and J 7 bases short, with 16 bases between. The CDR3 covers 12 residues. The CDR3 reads CANSQGSLGYTF. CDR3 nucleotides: TGTGCCAACAGCCAGGGCAGCCTTGGCTACACCTTC.

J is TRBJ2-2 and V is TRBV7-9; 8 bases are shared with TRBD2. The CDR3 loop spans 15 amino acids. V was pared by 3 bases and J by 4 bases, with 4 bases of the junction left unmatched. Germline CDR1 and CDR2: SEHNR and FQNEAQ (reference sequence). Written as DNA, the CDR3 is TGTGCCAGCAGCTTGTTGACTAGCGCCACCGGGGAGCTGTTTTTT. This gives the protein CASSLLTSATGELFF.

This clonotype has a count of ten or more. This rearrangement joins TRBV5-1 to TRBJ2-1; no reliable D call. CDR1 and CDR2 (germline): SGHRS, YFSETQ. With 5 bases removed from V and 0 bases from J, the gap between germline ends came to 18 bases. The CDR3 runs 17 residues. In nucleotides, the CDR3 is TGCGCCAGCAGTTCACCGAGGCATACCAGCTCCTACAATGAGCAGTTCTTC. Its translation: CASSSPRHTSSYNEQFF.

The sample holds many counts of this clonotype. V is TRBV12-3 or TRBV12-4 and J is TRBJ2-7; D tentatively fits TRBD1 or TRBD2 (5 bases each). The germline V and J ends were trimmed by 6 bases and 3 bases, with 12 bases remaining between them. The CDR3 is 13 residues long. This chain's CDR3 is CASSSGRDYEQYF. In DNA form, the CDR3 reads TGTGCCAGCAGCTCGGGACGAGACTACGAGCAGTACTTC.

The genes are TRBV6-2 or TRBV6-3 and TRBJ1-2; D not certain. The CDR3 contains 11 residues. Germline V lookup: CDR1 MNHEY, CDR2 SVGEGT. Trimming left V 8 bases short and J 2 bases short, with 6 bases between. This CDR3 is CASLGNYGYTF. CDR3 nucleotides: TGTGCCAGCCTCGGGAACTATGGCTACACCTTC.

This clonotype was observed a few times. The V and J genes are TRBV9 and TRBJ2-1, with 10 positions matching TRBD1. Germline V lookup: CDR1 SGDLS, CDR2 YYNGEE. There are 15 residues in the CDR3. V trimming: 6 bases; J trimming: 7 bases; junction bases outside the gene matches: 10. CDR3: CASTADRGAGNEQFF. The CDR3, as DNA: TGTGCCAGCACGGCGGACAGGGGGGCCGGAAATGAGCAGTTCTTC.

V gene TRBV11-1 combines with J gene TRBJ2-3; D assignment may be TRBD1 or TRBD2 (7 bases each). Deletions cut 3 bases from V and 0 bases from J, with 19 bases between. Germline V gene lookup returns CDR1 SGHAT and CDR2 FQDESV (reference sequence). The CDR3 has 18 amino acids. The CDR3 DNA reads TGTGCCAGCAGCTTCAGGGGGGGACAAGTATTTAGCACAGATACGCAGTATTTT. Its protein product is CASSFRGGQVFSTDTQYF.

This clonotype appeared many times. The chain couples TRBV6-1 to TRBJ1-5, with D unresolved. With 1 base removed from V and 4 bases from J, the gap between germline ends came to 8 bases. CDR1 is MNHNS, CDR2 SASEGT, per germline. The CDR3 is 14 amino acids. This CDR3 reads CASSEGWQNQPQHF. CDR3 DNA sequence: TGTGCCAGCAGTGAAGGTTGGCAGAATCAGCCCCAGCATTTT.

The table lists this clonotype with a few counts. CDR3 amino acids: CSAPPTSGGALYNEQFF. The CDR3 DNA is TGCAGTGCTCCCCCGACTAGCGGGGGGGCCCTCTACAATGAGCAGTTCTTC. V and J are TRBV20-1 and TRBJ2-1; TRBD2 agrees at 14 bases. Per the germline V gene, CDR1 is DFQATT and CDR2 is SNEGSKA (reference sequence). V trimming: 5 bases; J trimming: 3 bases; junction bases outside the gene matches: 9. The CDR3 extends over 17 amino acids.

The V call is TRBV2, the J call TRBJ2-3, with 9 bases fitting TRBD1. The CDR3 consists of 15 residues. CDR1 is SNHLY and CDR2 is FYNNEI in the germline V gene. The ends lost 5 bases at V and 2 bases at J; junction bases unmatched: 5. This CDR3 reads CASSLGQGHTDTQYF. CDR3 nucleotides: TGTGCCAGCAGTCTCGGACAGGGGCACACAGATACGCAGTATTTT.

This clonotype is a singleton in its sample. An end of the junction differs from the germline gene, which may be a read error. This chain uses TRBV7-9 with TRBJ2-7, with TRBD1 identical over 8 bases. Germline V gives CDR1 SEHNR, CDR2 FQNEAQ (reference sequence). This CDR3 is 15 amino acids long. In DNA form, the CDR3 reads TGCGCCAGCAGCACCCAGGGGGCGATTTCCTACGAGCAGTACTTC. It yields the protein CASSTQGAISYEQYF.

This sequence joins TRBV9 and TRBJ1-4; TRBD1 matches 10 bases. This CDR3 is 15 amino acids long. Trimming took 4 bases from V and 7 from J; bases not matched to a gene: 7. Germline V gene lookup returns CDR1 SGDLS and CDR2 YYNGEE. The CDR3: CASSIQTGGIEKLFF. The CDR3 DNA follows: TGTGCCAGCAGCATCCAGACAGGGGGCATTGAAAAACTGTTTTTT.

For the CDR3, the DNA is TGTGCCAGCAGCCAAGATCGTCAGGGAGTTTACGAGCAGTACTTC. The encoded protein is CASSQDRQGVYEQYF. The chain joins TRBV3-1 to TRBJ2-7; the D call may be TRBD1 or TRBD2 (5 bases each). V gave up 0 bases and J gave up 4 bases, with 13 bases separating them. Germline lookup yields CDR1 LGHDT and CDR2 YNNKEL (reference sequence). The CDR3 consists of 15 residues.

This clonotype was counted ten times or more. The CDR3 region is CASSEWGRYNEQFF. The CDR3 coding sequence is TGTGCCAGCAGTGAATGGGGAAGGTACAATGAGCAGTTCTTC. The chain carries TRBV2 and TRBJ2-1; no definite D call. From germline, CDR1 is SNHLY and CDR2 FYNNEI. The V gene lost 2 bases and the J gene lost 4 bases, with 9 bases spanning the gap. The CDR3 loop spans 14 amino acids.

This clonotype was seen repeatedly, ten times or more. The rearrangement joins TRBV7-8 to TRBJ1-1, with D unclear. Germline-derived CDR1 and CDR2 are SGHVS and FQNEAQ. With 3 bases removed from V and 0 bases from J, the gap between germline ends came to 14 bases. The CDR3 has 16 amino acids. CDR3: CASSFKGSLMNTEAFF. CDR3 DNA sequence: TGTGCCAGCAGCTTCAAGGGCTCCCTAATGAACACTGAAGCTTTCTTT.